Each of the 29 T cell receptor beta chains below was sequenced from the same sample in a study of beta chain features in type 1 diabetes. Study-level results: Type 1 diabetes patients had TCRB CDR3s that were shorter (moderately but significantly so) in all four CD4+ subsets.

cDNA synthesis used the whole RNA isolate, giving expressed TCRB sequences. The data were produced by immunoSEQ multiplex PCR, yet TCRdb's version contains in-frame clones alone and is incomplete. The sample consists of over 200,000 clones, approximately 10% of them appearing once. No antigens are known for them. The sample was naive CD4+ T cells from blood. These receptors came from a man between 25 and 39 years old with type 1 diabetes.

This clone has only a few counts. This chain links TRBV29-1 with TRBJ1-1; 9 positions match TRBD1. The germline V gene has CDR1 SQVTM and CDR2 ANQGSEA. The CDR3 spans 14 residues. The ends lost 6 bases at V and 4 bases at J; junction bases unmatched: 9. In nucleotides, the CDR3 is TGCAGCGTCGGTAGAGTGACAGGGGGCACTGAAGCTTTCTTT. Amino acids: CSVGRVTGGTEAFF.

J is TRBJ1-4 and V is TRBV10-3; 8 nucleotides align to TRBD1. Per germline, CDR1 ENHRY and CDR2 SYGVKD. The CDR3 is 13 amino acids. Germline trimming cut 4 bases from V and 7 bases from J; bases unmatched to any gene: 2. DNA of the CDR3: TGTGCCATCAGTGGGACAGGGAGTGAAAAACTGTTTTTT. Its translation is CAISGTGSEKLFF.

This clone was observed a few times. The chain joins TRBV7-2 to TRBJ2-5; TRBD2 matches 9 bases. J was trimmed by 5 bases and V by 5 bases; bases with no gene match: 9. Per the germline V gene, CDR1 is SGHTA and CDR2 is FQGNSA. The CDR3 spans 15 residues. The CDR3 sequence is CASSRRAGGAETQYF. The DNA of the CDR3 is TGTGCCAGCAGCCGCAGAGCGGGGGGTGCGGAGACCCAGTACTTC.

The chain is built from TRBV7-2 and TRBJ2-4; tentative D call: TRBD2 (6 bases). CDR3 size: 15 residues. V was shortened by 3 bases and J by 3 bases, with 12 bases between the two germline ends. Germline CDR1 SGHTA, CDR2 FQGNSA. The CDR3 nucleotides read TGTGCCAGCAGCTTCGGAGGGAGCAGCAAAAACATTCAGTACTTC. Residues: CASSFGGSSKNIQYF. Full variable domain (outside the CDR3, taken from reference TRBV7-2 and TRBJ2-4): GAGVSQSPSNKVTEKGKDVELRCDPISGHTALYWYRQSLGQGLEFLIYFQGNSAPDKSGLPSDRFSAERTGGSVSTLTIQRTQQEDSAVYLCASSFGGSSKNIQYFGAGTRLSVL.

This chain links TRBV2 with TRBJ1-1; tentatively, D is TRBD1 (5 bases). Germline assignment: CDR1 SNHLY and CDR2 FYNNEI. V lost 8 bases and J lost 1, with 14 bases in between. The CDR3 is made up of 14 amino acids. The chain's CDR3 is CASLYGHQNTEAFF. Written as DNA, the CDR3 is TGTGCCAGCCTGTACGGACACCAGAACACTGAAGCTTTCTTT.

In this sample, this clone turned up a few times. The genes are TRBV9 and TRBJ1-6; 7 bases are shared with TRBD1. V shed 2 bases and J 10 bases; nucleotides not matched to a gene: 6. CDR3 size: 14 residues. Germline V CDR1 and CDR2: SGDLS, YYNGEE. The CDR3: CASSVRQGESPLHF. CDR3 coding DNA: TGTGCCAGCAGCGTTAGACAGGGTGAATCACCCCTCCACTTT.

The chain has TRBV7-3 and TRBJ1-1; a weak D match, TRBD1 (5 bases). Deletions cut 5 bases from V and 5 bases from J, with 12 bases between. CDR3 length equals 13 residues. Germline CDR1 and CDR2: SGHTA and FQGTGA. The CDR3 spells CASSDGGRTEAFF. The CDR3 DNA sequence: TGTGCCAGCAGCGACGGGGGAAGAACTGAAGCTTTCTTT.

The chain uses TRBV4-3 and TRBJ1-2; 9 positions agree with TRBD1. The CDR3 contains 16 residues. Germline CDR1 is LGHNA and CDR2 is YSLEER. V trimming: 0 bases; J trimming: 1 base; junction bases outside the gene matches: 3. The CDR3 region has the DNA TGCGCCAGCAGCCAAGAGGGGACAGGGTATAACTATGGCTACACCTTC. This translates into CASSQEGTGYNYGYTF.

This clone was counted between two and nine times. V usage is TRBV5-4 and J usage is TRBJ2-3, with 13 bases matching TRBD2. CDR3 length equals 14 residues. Germline CDR1 is SGHNT and CDR2 is YYREEE (reference sequence). V gave up 10 bases and J gave up 6 bases; unmatched junction bases: 8. The CDR3 sequence is CASGTSGVTDTQYF. The CDR3 nucleotides are TGTGCCTCCGGGACTAGCGGGGTCACGGATACGCAGTATTTT.

This clone was counted between two and nine times. The chain recombines TRBV25-1 with TRBJ1-5; TRBD1 aligns across 7 bases. Germline values: CDR1 MGHDK, CDR2 SYGVNS. The CDR3 extends over 14 amino acids. V shed 4 bases and J 1 base; nucleotides not matched to a gene: 1. The DNA for the CDR3 is TGTGCCAGCAGTGCACAGGGGAGCAATCAGCCCCAGCATTTT. Translating gives CASSAQGSNQPQHF.

The chain uses TRBV29-1 and TRBJ2-1; D unclear. Germline V gives CDR1 SQVTM, CDR2 ANQGSEA. Trimming cost V 6 bases and J 8 bases, with 14 bases left between them. There are 12 residues in the CDR3. CDR3 DNA sequence: TGCAGCGTCGGGTCCGAATGGGATGAGCAGTTCTTC. Residues: CSVGSEWDEQFF.

V usage is TRBV7-3 and J usage is TRBJ2-1; D unresolved. Germline V lookup: CDR1 SGHTA, CDR2 FQGTGA. V was shortened by 0 bases and J by 0 bases, with 9 bases between the two germline ends. This CDR3 region has 16 residues. The CDR3 DNA follows: TGTGCCAGCAGCTTAACAATCAGTCGCTCCTACAATGAGCAGTTCTTC. Translation gives CASSLTISRSYNEQFF.

This chain uses TRBV4-1 with TRBJ1-4; D might be TRBD1 (5 bases). Looked up from germline, CDR1 is MGHRA and CDR2 is YSYEKL. V was shortened by 1 base and J by 2 bases, with 17 bases between the two germline ends. The CDR3 loop spans 18 amino acids. This CDR3 reads CASSQGAGRFGTNEKLFF. The CDR3 DNA is TGCGCCAGCAGCCAAGGGGCAGGGCGCTTCGGGACTAATGAAAAACTGTTTTTT.

This clone showed up just a few times. The chain's CDR3 is CASKSGATYEQYF. Written as DNA, the CDR3 is TGTGCCAGCAAGAGCGGGGCGACCTACGAGCAGTACTTC. The chain carries TRBV6-5 and TRBJ2-7, with TRBD2 matching over 7 bases. Germline trimming cut 7 bases from V and 2 bases from J; bases unmatched to any gene: 5. Germline-derived CDR1 and CDR2 are MNHEY and SVGAGI. The length of the CDR3 is 13 residues.

The sample holds a few counts of this clone. The chain joins TRBV5-5 to TRBJ2-7; 9 bases map to TRBD1. J gave up 5 bases and V 4 bases, and 10 bases lay outside the gene matches. Per germline, CDR1 SGHKS and CDR2 YYEKEE (reference sequence). The CDR3 contains 15 residues. The CDR3 coding sequence is TGTGCCAGCAGCCCGGATGGACAGGGGAACCACGAGCAGTACTTC. Protein sequence: CASSPDGQGNHEQYF.

The rearrangement joins TRBV10-3 to TRBJ2-3; 8 bases agree with TRBD2. The germline V gene encodes CDR1 ENHRY and CDR2 SYGVKD. The CDR3 extends over 16 amino acids. J lost 2 bases, V lost 5 bases, and 9 bases had no gene match. CDR3 protein: CAISQRLALSTDTQYF. The DNA for the CDR3 is TGTGCCATCAGTCAAAGACTAGCGCTCTCCACAGATACGCAGTATTTT.

The genes are TRBV9 and TRBJ1-4; TRBD1 matches at 10 bases. This CDR3 has 16 residues. Germline assignment: CDR1 SGDLS and CDR2 YYNGEE. The trim removed 3 bases at V and 2 bases at J, leaving 4 bases unmatched. The CDR3 region is CASSAGTGATNEKLFF. DNA of the CDR3: TGTGCCAGCAGCGCCGGGACAGGGGCGACTAATGAAAAACTGTTTTTT.

This clone has only one observation. The genes are TRBV5-1 and TRBJ2-5; 7 bases fit TRBD1. The trim removed 4 bases at V and 2 bases at J, leaving 8 bases unmatched. Germline-derived CDR1 and CDR2 are SGHRS and YFSETQ. The CDR3 has 15 amino acids. Written as DNA, the CDR3 is TGCGCCAGCAGCATCCGGGACAGAGGGCAAGAGACCCAGTACTTC. This sequence encodes CASSIRDRGQETQYF.

This clone has more than one count but fewer than ten. An end of the junction does not agree with germline; a read error may underlie this. The CDR3 bases are TGTGCTAGCAGTTACGGACTAGCGGGGGCCCAAGAGACCCAGTACTTC. Protein product: CASSYGLAGAQETQYF. The chain joins TRBV7-7 to TRBJ2-5; 13 bases match TRBD2. The CDR3 has 16 amino acids. Germline V CDR1 and CDR2: SSHAT, FNYEAQ (reference sequence).

The chain joins TRBV2 to TRBJ1-6, with 7 bases fitting TRBD1. V shed 9 bases, J shed 10 bases, and the junction held 6 bases outside the gene matches. Germline loops: CDR1 SNHLY, CDR2 FYNNEI. The CDR3 has 12 amino acids. CDR3 amino acids: CASDRDFSPLHF. For the CDR3, the DNA is TGTGCCAGTGACAGGGATTTCTCACCCCTCCACTTT.

This clone was found a few times. This chain connects TRBV29-1 to TRBJ2-1, with 8 bases lining up with TRBD2. Looked up from germline, CDR1 is SQVTM and CDR2 is ANQGSEA. V was pared by 4 bases and J by 3 bases, with 2 bases of the junction left unmatched. This CDR3 has 13 residues. The CDR3 DNA reads TGCAGCGTTGCGGGGGGGCGCTACAATGAGCAGTTCTTC. Translated: CSVAGGRYNEQFF.

CDR3 sequence (DNA): TGTGCCAGCAGCCACCCCGGCAGGGGGTACAATGAGCAGTTCTTC. Residues: CASSHPGRGYNEQFF. The rearrangement links TRBV4-2 to TRBJ2-1, with TRBD1 matching over 7 bases. The CDR3 runs 15 residues. CDR1 and CDR2 (germline): LGHNA, YNFKEQ. V shed 3 bases and J 4 bases; nucleotides not matched to a gene: 6.

As to this clone: Other DNA variants within this sample encode the same CDR3. This chain connects TRBV15 to TRBJ2-5, with D possibly TRBD1 on 6 matching bases. V lost 0 bases, J lost 2 bases, and 10 bases lay in between. This CDR3 has 15 amino acids. Germline V gene lookup returns CDR1 LNHNV and CDR2 YYDKDF (reference sequence). The CDR3 region is CATSRDRTVQETQYF. In DNA, the CDR3 is TGTGCCACCAGCAGAGATAGGACAGTACAAGAGACCCAGTACTTC.

This chain joins TRBV14 and TRBJ1-1; 7 positions match TRBD1. The CDR3 runs to 15 residues. V shed 1 base, J shed 8 bases, and the junction held 10 bases outside the gene matches. Germline V gene sequence: CDR1 SGHDN, CDR2 FVKESK. CDR3 residues: CASSQVRGQSTEAFF. The CDR3 coding sequence is TGTGCCAGCAGCCAAGTTCGGGGACAGAGTACCGAAGCTTTCTTT.

This clone turned up a few times. This rearrangement joins TRBV5-5 to TRBJ2-5; possibly TRBD2 for D (6 bases). Germline loops: CDR1 SGHKS, CDR2 YYEKEE (reference sequence). V shed 4 bases and J shed 0 bases, with 10 bases lying between them. The CDR3 runs to 14 residues. The CDR3: CASSPSGDQETQYF. The CDR3 region has the DNA TGTGCCAGCAGCCCGTCGGGGGACCAAGAGACCCAGTACTTC. Based on the CDR3 plus reference TRBV5-5 and TRBJ2-5, the full variable domain is DAGVTQSPTHLIKTRGQQVTLRCSPISGHKSVSWYQQVLGQGPQFIFQYYEKEERGRGNFPDRFSARQFPNYSSELNVNALLLGDSALYLCASSPSGDQETQYFGPGTRLLVL.

The chain uses TRBV28 and TRBJ1-2, with 7 bases aligning to TRBD1. This CDR3 is 12 amino acids long. With 7 bases clipped from V and 4 bases from J, the junction kept 3 bases outside the gene matches. Germline V gene sequence: CDR1 MDHEN, CDR2 SYDVKM. Here the CDR3 reads CASKTGIYGYTF. The CDR3 region has the DNA TGTGCCAGCAAGACAGGGATCTATGGCTACACCTTC.

The chain recombines TRBV5-4 with TRBJ1-1, with D possibly being TRBD1 (6 bases). The CDR3 consists of 15 residues. From germline, CDR1 is SGHNT and CDR2 YYREEE (reference sequence). The V end was cut by 0 bases, the J end by 6 bases, with 15 bases between. The CDR3 here is CASSLASGGRAEAFF. CDR3 nucleotide sequence: TGTGCCAGCAGCTTGGCCTCGGGGGGCCGAGCTGAAGCTTTCTTT.

The rearrangement joins TRBV14 to TRBJ2-5; maybe TRBD1 (6 bases). CDR3 length equals 14 residues. CDR1 SGHDN and CDR2 FVKESK come from the germline V gene. V lost 1 base and J 2 bases, leaving 8 bases between the germline ends. The CDR3 coding sequence is TGTGCCAGCAGCCAAGGAGGGGGACAAGAGACCCAGTACTTC. Residues: CASSQGGGQETQYF.

This clone has a handful of counts. The genes are TRBV4-1 and TRBJ2-1; tentatively, D is TRBD2 (6 bases). V was trimmed by 3 bases and J by 6 bases, leaving 15 bases between them. Germline-derived CDR1 and CDR2 are MGHRA and YSYEKL. The CDR3 runs to 15 residues. CDR3 sequence: CASSHPPSGVNEQFF. CDR3 bases: TGCGCCAGCAGCCATCCCCCATCGGGGGTCAATGAGCAGTTCTTC.